This T cell receptor beta chain was documented in a study of shared clonotypes between healthy human individuals (TCRdb year 2020). For the study in its entirety: The cohort comprised a couple of women and a few men aged 18 to 49 years. For each donor, three plates each were used for CD4 naive and CD4 memory, two plates were used for CD8 naive, and one plate was used for CD8 memory. The study deeply sequenced blood TCR repertoires of about 5 healthy adults to estimate repertoire size and the extent of clonotype sharing between individuals. Libraries were prepared and TCR repertoires were sequenced by different laboratories using diverse techniques, in order to increase sequencing depth and limit assay-specific biases. Leukapheresis yielded between about 0.85 and 10 billion PBMCs per donor.

Of note for this clone: Its specific antigen is unknown. No clone much larger than this one lies a single base away; base qualities are absent.

For the CD8 naive samples, CD45RO-negative cells were positively selected for CCR7, yielding a CD45RA+CCR7+ population from which TemRA cells were excluded. Healthy HIV-negative adults with no recently reported acute infections or vaccinations were included as donors. Every donor was a Caucasian adult residing in Nashville, Tennessee, USA. After blood collection by leukapheresis, PBMCs were isolated using Ficoll-Histopaque density gradient centrifugation and then cryopreserved in the vapor phase of liquid nitrogen. Analytical flow cytometry was used to check the purity and quantity of each magnetically sorted T cell population. Genomic DNA was isolated from each sorted fraction and quantified by UV absorbance on a Nanodrop 2000c. Per the germline V gene, MNHEY is the CDR1 and SVGAGI is the CDR2. From cysteine to phenylalanine, the CDR3 is 15 amino acids long. The entry retains the CDR3 DNA only, 45 bases that are in frame from base 1. At the junction V is shortened by 6 bases and J by 2 bases; bases outside the gene matches: 10.

Using the deep immunoSEQ assay, multiplex PCR amplified TCR CDR3 regions from genomic DNA. Genomic DNA extracted from each cell subset was distributed evenly over all wells of several immunoSEQ 96-well plates, and each plate served as one replicate. Each replicate PCR for sorted subsets received approximately 220 ng genomic DNA, equal to about 30,000 T cell genomes. Purified libraries were measured with a Qubit 3.0 fluorometer, size-checked on a Bioanalyzer 2100, and measured again with the KAPA Library Quantification kit. Each immunoSEQ 96-well plate was sequenced on its own single-read 150-cycle Illumina NextSeq 550 flow cell. The study's processing was this. The immunoSEQ output contained only junctional sequences without quality scores, so filtering could not match that applied to full-length reads. Sequences were annotated with PyIR, a Python wrapper for IgBLAST v1.9, using IMGT germline references to assign V/J genes and CDR3. Reads were removed for weak V/J assignments (E-value above 1e-6), missing CDR3, stop codons, out-of-frame junctions, or ambiguous translated residues. V3J clonotypes were defined by identical inferred V gene, J gene, and CDR3 amino acid sequence. To compute the percentage overlap between repertoires, the number of shared unique clonotypes was divided by the size of the smaller repertoire. RTK rarefaction, the Chao1 estimator, and Recon v2.1 estimates of unobserved clonotypes were used to assess repertoire richness. For all TCRbeta clonotypes obtained by the gDNA method from several donors, generation probabilities were computed with OLGA. As stored in TCRdb, this immuneACCESS dataset retains in-frame rearrangements with V and J assigned. A fraction of the clones does not appear; measured against another copy, unresolved V genes explain less than half of the discrepancy, and the remainder lacks a known reason. The V and J calls and the clone size are those of that table, but D and trimming were determined from the DNA. The sample table lists about 2 million clones, roughly 94% of them with a count of one. The top ten clonotypes cover 0.9% to 1.3% of the sample.

On the study overall, not on this receptor specifically: Naive subsets generally had larger estimated clonotype richness than memory subsets. Even with the large sequencing depth, rarefaction of the sorted-subset datasets indicated that sequencing was incomplete. Because the study included a small number of donors, the genetic and exposure-history diversity represented was limited. When a handful of donors were compared, the shared fraction of clonotypes was around 4.6% for naive CD4, around 3.6% for naive CD8, 2% to 2.5% for memory CD4, and roughly 0.4% for memory CD8. Sampling was restricted to blood, and TCR repertoires in tissues likely differ from the TCR repertoires found in blood. Pairwise subsampling led to the expectation that sequencing depth would affect the degree of clonotype sharing among donors. Compared with non-shared clonotypes, the clonotypes found in all four sorted-subset donors had higher generation probabilities.

The sample consisted of naive CD8+ T cells sorted from blood. Reading the label with the study, this specimen's cell subset or site is: CD45RA+CCR7+. Recombination linked TRBV6-5 to TRBJ2-7; TRBD2 lines up with 7 middle nucleotides. This clonotype originated in a man aged 18 to 29 in good health. The bases read TGTGCCAGCAGCCTTCTAGCGGAGTCCCCCTACGAGCAGTACTTC. This codes for CASSLLAESPYEQYF.